The present T cell receptor (beta chain) was sequenced within a study of cytomegalovirus exposure and HLA in healthy donors. On this clone itself: Sequence at one end of the junction differs from germline and may be a read error.

This CDR3 has 14 residues. CDR1 is SEHNR and CDR2 is FQNEAQ in the germline V gene (reference sequence). Researchers ran the PCR with 60 Vbeta and 13 Jbeta primers. Generated by immunoSEQ multiplex PCR, the TCRdb table keeps only in-frame clones and is missing some. This table holds about 140,000 clones, 80% found once. The sample consisted of PBMCs. The chain employs TRBV7-9 and TRBJ1-1, with D perhaps TRBD1 (5 bases). This TCR derives from a male donor in good health and CMV-seropositive. This CDR3 reads CSSSFGGMNTEAFF. DNA for the CDR3: TGTTCCAGCAGCTTTGGGGGGATGAACACTGAAGCTTTCTTT.